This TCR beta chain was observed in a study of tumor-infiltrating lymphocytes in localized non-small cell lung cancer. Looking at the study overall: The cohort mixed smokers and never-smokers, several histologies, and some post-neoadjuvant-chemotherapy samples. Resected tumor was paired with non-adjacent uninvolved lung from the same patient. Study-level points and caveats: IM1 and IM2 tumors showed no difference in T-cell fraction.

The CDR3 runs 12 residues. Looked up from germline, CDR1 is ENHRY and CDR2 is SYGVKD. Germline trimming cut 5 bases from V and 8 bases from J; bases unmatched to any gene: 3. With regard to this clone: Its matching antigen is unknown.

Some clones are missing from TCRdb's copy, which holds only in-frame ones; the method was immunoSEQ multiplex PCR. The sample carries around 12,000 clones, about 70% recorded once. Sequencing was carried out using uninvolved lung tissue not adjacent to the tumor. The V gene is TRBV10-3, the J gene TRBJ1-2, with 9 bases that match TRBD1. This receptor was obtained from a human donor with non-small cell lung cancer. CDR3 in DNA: TGTGCCATCAGTCGGGACAGGGAAGGCTACACCTTC. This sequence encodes CAISRDREGYTF.